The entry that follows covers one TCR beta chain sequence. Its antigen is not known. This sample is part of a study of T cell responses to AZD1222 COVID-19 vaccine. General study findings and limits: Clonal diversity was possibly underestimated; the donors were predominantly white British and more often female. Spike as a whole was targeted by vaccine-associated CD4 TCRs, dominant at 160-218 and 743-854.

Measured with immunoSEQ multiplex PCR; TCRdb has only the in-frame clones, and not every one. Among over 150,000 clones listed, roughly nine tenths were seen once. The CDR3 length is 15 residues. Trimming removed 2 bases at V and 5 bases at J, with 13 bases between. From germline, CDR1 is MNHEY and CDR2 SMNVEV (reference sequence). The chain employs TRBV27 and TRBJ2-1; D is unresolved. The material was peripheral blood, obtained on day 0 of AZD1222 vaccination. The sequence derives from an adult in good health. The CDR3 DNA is TGTGCCAGCAGTTTACTGGGGTTACGGGACAATGAGCAGTTCTTC. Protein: CASSLLGLRDNEQFF.